Here is one T cell receptor beta chain with its context. These data come from a study of CD8 T cells in Susac syndrome. Random hexamers were used to reverse transcribe 0.5 to 1 ug of RNA. TCRdb re-derived calls from the immunoSEQ multiplex PCR reads in MiXCR, one entry per CDR3 protein. Here the sample spans 65,000 to 85,000 distinct CDR3 sequences, roughly 92% being singletons. The CDR3 runs 14 residues. Trimming removed 7 bases from V and 4 bases from J; junction bases left unmatched: 7. CDR1 SNHLY and CDR2 FYNNEI come from the germline V gene. The chain is built from TRBV2 and TRBJ2-5, with 9 nucleotides matching TRBD1. The sequencing sample was made of CD8+ T cells from PBMCs. This TCR was sampled from a human donor with Susac syndrome. Here the CDR3 reads CASMGQGSRETQYF. The CDR3 bases are TGTGCCAGCATGGGACAGGGTAGCAGAGAGACCCAGTACTTC.